The 13 T cell receptor beta chains below all came from one sample that was sequenced in a study of T cell changes during pregnancy in multiple sclerosis. Clones were read by immunoSEQ multiplex PCR, and TCRdb kept only the in-frame ones, dropping some. The sample yields tens of thousands of clones, more than 90% seen once. The material sequenced was peripheral blood, taken in the second trimester of pregnancy. The receptor set was obtained from a female donor with multiple sclerosis, enrolled in a pregnancy study.

The rearrangement joins TRBV19 to TRBJ1-1; D is unresolved. The CDR3 length is 13 residues. The V end was cut by 4 bases, the J end by 0 bases, with 6 bases between. The germline V gene encodes CDR1 LNHDA and CDR2 SQIVND (reference sequence). The CDR3 DNA is TGTGCCAGTAGTAACATGATGAACACTGAAGCTTTCTTT. Amino acid sequence: CASSNMMNTEAFF.

The rearrangement joins TRBV5-1 to TRBJ1-4; 10 bases are a match to TRBD1. The CDR3 is made up of 18 amino acids. Germline assignment: CDR1 SGHRS and CDR2 YFSETQ. Trimming cost V 3 bases and J 0 bases; bases outside gene matches: 8. CDR3 sequence (DNA): TGCGCCAGCAGCTCCCGACAGGGGGCCCCCGCAACTAATGAAAAACTGTTTTTT. Amino acid sequence: CASSSRQGAPATNEKLFF.

This rearrangement joins TRBV10-3 to TRBJ1-2; 9 positions agree with TRBD1. The V and J ends lost 7 bases and 4 bases, in that order; junction bases with no gene match: 16. The germline V gene has CDR1 ENHRY and CDR2 SYGVKD. CDR3 size: 17 residues. The CDR3 protein is CAITESLPGQGAYGYTF. In DNA, the CDR3 is TGTGCCATCACCGAGAGCCTTCCGGGACAGGGTGCCTATGGCTACACCTTC.

The J gene is TRBJ2-3, the V gene TRBV6-5, with a possible D match to TRBD2 (6 bases). Germline V gene lookup returns CDR1 MNHEY and CDR2 SVGAGI. The CDR3 consists of 14 residues. V lost 7 bases and J 0 bases, leaving 11 bases between the germline ends. The CDR3 reads CASKTSRSTDTQYF. The DNA of the CDR3 is TGTGCCAGCAAAACTAGCAGGAGCACAGATACGCAGTATTTT.

The chain joins TRBV28 to TRBJ1-1; D possibly corresponds to TRBD1 (5 bases). The V end was cut by 4 bases, the J end by 4 bases, with 10 bases between. The CDR3 loop spans 13 amino acids. The germline CDR1 and CDR2 sequences are MDHEN and SYDVKM. For the CDR3, the DNA is TGTGCCAGCAGTTCCCAGGGTATCACTGAAGCTTTCTTT. Amino acids: CASSSQGITEAFF. The full variable domain, with the rest looked up from reference TRBV28 and TRBJ1-1, is DVKVTQSSRYLVKRTGEKVFLECVQDMDHENMFWYRQDPGLGLRLIYFSYDVKMKEKGDIPEGYSVSREKKERFSLILESASTNQTSMYLCASSSQGITEAFFGQGTRLTVV.

This chain links TRBV18 with TRBJ2-4; possibly TRBD2 for D (6 bases). CDR3 length: 16 residues. From germline, CDR1 is KGHSH and CDR2 LQKENI. With 1 base removed from V and 1 base from J, the gap between germline ends came to 11 bases. CDR3 in amino acids: CASSPLRREAKNIQYF. CDR3 bases: TGTGCCAGCTCACCACTAAGGAGGGAGGCCAAAAACATTCAGTACTTC.

The chain combines TRBV2 with TRBJ2-7; D perhaps matches TRBD2 (5 bases). CDR1 is SNHLY and CDR2 is FYNNEI in the germline V gene. The CDR3 has 14 residues. The V and J ends lost 6 bases and 2 bases respectively, with 14 bases between them. The CDR3 loop reads CASRIEGSAYEQYF. CDR3 DNA sequence: TGTGCCAGCAGAATAGAGGGATCTGCCTACGAGCAGTACTTC.

The chain links TRBV10-2 to TRBJ2-1; TRBD2 is a possible D gene (6 bases). CDR1 and CDR2 from the germline V gene are WSHSY and SAAADI. V was shortened by 8 bases and J by 6 bases, with 14 bases between the two germline ends. The CDR3 length is 13 residues. The CDR3 nucleotides are TGCGCCAGCGGGGGGTCTCCCTCCAATGAGCAGTTCTTC. Protein: CASGGSPSNEQFF.

J is TRBJ2-4 and V is TRBV29-1; 13 bases are a match to TRBD2. The J segment lost 8 bases and the V segment lost 0 bases, leaving 7 bases of the junction unmatched. Germline V gives CDR1 SQVTM, CDR2 ANQGSEA. The CDR3 is made up of 16 amino acids. In DNA form, the CDR3 reads TGCAGCGTTGAAGAAGGACTAGCGGGAGTGAATGACATTCAGTACTTC. It encodes CSVEEGLAGVNDIQYF.

The V gene is TRBV5-7, the J gene TRBJ1-2, with a weak D call TRBD1 (5 bases). TRBV5-7 is designated an ORF whose function remains uncertain. This CDR3 spans 15 amino acids. V gave up 3 bases and J gave up 4 bases, with 16 bases separating them. The CDR3 spells CASSWDLGLGYGYTF. The DNA of the CDR3 is TGTGCCAGCAGCTGGGACCTGGGACTGGGCTATGGCTACACCTTC.

The chain carries TRBV2 and TRBJ2-1, with a weak D call TRBD2 (6 bases). The V gene's germline CDR1 is SNHLY and CDR2 FYNNEI. The ends were cut back, 8 bases at V and 5 bases at J, with 16 bases in the middle. This CDR3 region has 14 residues. The CDR3 here is CASAPGRTNNEQFF. In nucleotides, the CDR3 is TGTGCCAGCGCCCCGGGACGGACTAACAATGAGCAGTTCTTC.

The chain employs TRBV12-5 and TRBJ2-5; 8 bases are a match to TRBD1. Germline CDR1 and CDR2: LGHNT and FRNRAP. The trim removed 7 bases at V and 5 bases at J, leaving 9 bases unmatched. The CDR3 length is 14 residues. The CDR3 DNA is TGTGCTAGTGAGGAGACAGGGGAAAGGGAGACCCAGTACTTC. It encodes CASEETGERETQYF.

This clone turned up a few times. The chain has TRBV21-1 and TRBJ2-1; the table's D call, TRBD2, was not checked against the DNA. TRBV21-1 is listed as a pseudogene. CDR3 length: 16 residues. The CDR3 sequence is CASSTPKALSRDEQFF. The CDR3 DNA sequence: TGTGCCAGCAGCACCCCTAAGGCCTTGTCGAGGGATGAGCAGTTCTTC.